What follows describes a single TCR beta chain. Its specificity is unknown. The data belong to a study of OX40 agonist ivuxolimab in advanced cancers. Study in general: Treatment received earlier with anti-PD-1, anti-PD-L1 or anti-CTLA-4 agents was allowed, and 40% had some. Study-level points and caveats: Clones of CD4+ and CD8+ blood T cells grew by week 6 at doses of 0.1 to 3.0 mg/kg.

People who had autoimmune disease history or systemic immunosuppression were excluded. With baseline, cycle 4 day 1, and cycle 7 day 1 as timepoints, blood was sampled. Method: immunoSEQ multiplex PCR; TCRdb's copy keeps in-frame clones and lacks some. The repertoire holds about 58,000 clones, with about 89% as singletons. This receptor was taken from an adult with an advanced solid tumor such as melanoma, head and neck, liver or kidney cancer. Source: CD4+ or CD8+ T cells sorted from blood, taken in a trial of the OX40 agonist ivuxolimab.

The DNA of the CDR3 is TGTGCCAGCAGTTATCGGGAGGTAAATTCACCCCTCCACTTT. Translation: CASSYREVNSPLHF. V usage is TRBV6-5 and J usage is TRBJ1-6; D gene uncertain. This CDR3 has 14 residues. The germline CDR1 and CDR2 sequences are MNHEY and SVGAGI. V lost 3 bases, J lost 7 bases, and 10 bases lay in between.